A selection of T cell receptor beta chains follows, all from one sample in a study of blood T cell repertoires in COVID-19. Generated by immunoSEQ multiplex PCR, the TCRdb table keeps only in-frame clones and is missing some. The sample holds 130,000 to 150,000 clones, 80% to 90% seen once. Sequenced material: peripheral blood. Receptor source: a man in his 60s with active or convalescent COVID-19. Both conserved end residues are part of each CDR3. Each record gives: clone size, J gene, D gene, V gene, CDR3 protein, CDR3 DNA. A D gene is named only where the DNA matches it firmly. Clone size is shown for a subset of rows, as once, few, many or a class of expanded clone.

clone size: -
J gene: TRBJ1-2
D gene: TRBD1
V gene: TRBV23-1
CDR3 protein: CASRPPGQDYGYTF
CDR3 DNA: TGCGCCAGCAGGCCTCCGGGACAGGACTATGGCTACACCTTC

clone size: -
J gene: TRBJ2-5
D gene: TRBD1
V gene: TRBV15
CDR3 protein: CATSRATGIETQYF
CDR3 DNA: TGTGCCACCAGCAGAGCGACAGGGATTGAGACCCAGTACTTC

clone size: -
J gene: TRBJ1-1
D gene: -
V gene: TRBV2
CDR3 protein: CASSDKGMNTEAFF
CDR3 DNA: TGTGCCAGCAGTGATAAGGGGATGAACACTGAAGCTTTCTTT

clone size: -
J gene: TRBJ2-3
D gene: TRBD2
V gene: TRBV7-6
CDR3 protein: CASSFPSGATDTQYF
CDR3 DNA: TGTGCCAGCAGCTTTCCTAGCGGGGCCACAGATACGCAGTATTTT

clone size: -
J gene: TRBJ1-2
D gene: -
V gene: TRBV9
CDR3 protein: CASSVGSQQGANYGYTF
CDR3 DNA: TGTGCCAGCAGCGTAGGTTCTCAACAGGGAGCTAACTATGGCTACACCTTC

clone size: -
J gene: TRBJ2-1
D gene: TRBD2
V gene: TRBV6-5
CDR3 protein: CASSYSGTSGSLGQFF
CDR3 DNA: TGTGCCAGCAGTTACTCAGGGACTAGCGGCTCGCTAGGGCAGTTCTTC

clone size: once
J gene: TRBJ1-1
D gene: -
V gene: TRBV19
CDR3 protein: CASSSSPDFLMTEAFF
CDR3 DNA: TGTGCCAGTAGTAGCTCGCCTGATTTCCTAATGACTGAAGCTTTCTTT

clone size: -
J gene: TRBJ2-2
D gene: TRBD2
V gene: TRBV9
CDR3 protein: CASSVPTSGGITGELFF
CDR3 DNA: TGTGCCAGCAGCGTGCCGACTAGCGGGGGGATTACCGGGGAGCTGTTTTTT

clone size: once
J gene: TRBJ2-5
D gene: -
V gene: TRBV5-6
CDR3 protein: CASSSGRETQYF
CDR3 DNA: TGTGCCAGCAGCTCGGGGAGGGAGACCCAGTACTTC

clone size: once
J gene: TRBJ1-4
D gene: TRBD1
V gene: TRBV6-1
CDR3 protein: CASSRRGTGGEKLFF
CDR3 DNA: TGTGCCAGCAGTCGCCGCGGGACAGGGGGAGAAAAACTGTTTTTT

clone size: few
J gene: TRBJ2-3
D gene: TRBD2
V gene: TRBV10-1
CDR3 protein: CASSGSAGGTQYF
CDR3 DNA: TGCGCCAGCAGTGGTTCCGCGGGGGGTACGCAGTATTTT

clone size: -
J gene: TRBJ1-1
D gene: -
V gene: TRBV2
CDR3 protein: CASRIAMNTEAFF
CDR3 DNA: TGTGCCAGCAGGATAGCCATGAACACTGAAGCTTTCTTT

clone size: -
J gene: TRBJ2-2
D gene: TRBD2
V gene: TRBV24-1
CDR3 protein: CATGLAGGSNTGELFF
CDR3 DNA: TGTGCCACCGGGCTAGCGGGAGGATCGAACACCGGGGAGCTGTTTTTT

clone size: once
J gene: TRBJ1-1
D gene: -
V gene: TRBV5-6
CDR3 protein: CASSFRRGALEAFF
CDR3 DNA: TGTGCCAGCAGCTTTAGACGAGGAGCCCTTGAAGCTTTCTTT

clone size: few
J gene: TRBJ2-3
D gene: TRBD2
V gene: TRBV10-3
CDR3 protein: CAISESNLAGESTDTQYF
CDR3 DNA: TGTGCCATCAGTGAGTCGAACCTAGCGGGGGAAAGCACAGATACGCAGTATTTT

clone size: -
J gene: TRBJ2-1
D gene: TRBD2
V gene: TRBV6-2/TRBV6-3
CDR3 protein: CASSYSPPSGIYNEQFF
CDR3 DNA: TGTGCCAGCAGTTACTCGCCTCCTAGCGGGATATACAATGAGCAGTTCTTC

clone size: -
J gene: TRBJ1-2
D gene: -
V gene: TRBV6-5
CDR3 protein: CASSTRPNYGYTF
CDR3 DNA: TGTGCCAGCAGCACGAGGCCAAACTATGGCTACACCTTC

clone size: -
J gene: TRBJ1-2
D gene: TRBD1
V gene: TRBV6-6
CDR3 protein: CASSNGQGVSYGYTF
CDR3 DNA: TGTGCCAGCAGCAATGGACAGGGGGTTAGCTATGGCTACACCTTC

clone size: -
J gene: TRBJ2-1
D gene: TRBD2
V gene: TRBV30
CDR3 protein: CAWSGRLAGNEQFF
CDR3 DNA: TGTGCCTGGAGTGGGCGACTAGCGGGGAATGAGCAGTTCTTC

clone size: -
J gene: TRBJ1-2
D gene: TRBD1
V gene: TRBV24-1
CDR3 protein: CATSEAGGQGANYGYTF
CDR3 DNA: TGTGCCACCAGTGAAGCGGGGGGACAGGGGGCCAACTATGGCTACACCTTC

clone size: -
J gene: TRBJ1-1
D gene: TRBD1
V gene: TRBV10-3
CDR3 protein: CAITPGTGDRTEAFF
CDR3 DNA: TGTGCCATCACCCCCGGGACAGGGGATCGCACTGAAGCTTTCTTT

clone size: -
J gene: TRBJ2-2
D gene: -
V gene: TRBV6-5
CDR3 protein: CASPDRRNTGELFF
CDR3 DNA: TGTGCCAGCCCAGACAGAAGGAACACCGGGGAGCTGTTTTTT

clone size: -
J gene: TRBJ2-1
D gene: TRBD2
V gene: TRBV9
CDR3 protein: CASSPGGGRVGEQFF
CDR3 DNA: TGTGCCAGCAGCCCCGGTGGCGGGAGGGTCGGTGAGCAGTTCTTC

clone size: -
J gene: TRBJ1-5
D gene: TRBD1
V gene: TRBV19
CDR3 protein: CATSGQRNQPQHF
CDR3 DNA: TGTGCCACCTCGGGACAGCGCAATCAGCCCCAGCATTTT

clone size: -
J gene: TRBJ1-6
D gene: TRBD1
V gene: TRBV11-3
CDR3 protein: CASSLPGQGRSPLHF
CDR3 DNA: TGTGCCAGCAGCTTGCCGGGACAGGGACGGTCACCCCTCCACTTT

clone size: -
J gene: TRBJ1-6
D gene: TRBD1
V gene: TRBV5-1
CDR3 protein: CASSLVSQGAFYSPLHF
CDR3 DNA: TGCGCCAGCAGCTTGGTATCTCAGGGGGCATTTTATTCACCCCTCCACTTT

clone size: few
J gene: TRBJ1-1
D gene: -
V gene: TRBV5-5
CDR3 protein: CASSLFIADTEAFF
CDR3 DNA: TGTGCCAGCAGCTTGTTCATCGCGGACACTGAAGCTTTCTTT